The 10 T cell receptor beta chains reported below all come from one sample, sequenced in a study of OX40 agonist ivuxolimab in advanced cancers. Clones were read by immunoSEQ multiplex PCR, and TCRdb kept only the in-frame ones, dropping some. The data show 59,000 or so clones, around 82% seen once. Source: CD4+ or CD8+ T cells sorted from blood, taken in a trial of the OX40 agonist ivuxolimab. The source of these receptors is an adult with an advanced solid tumor such as melanoma, head and neck, liver or kidney cancer.

In its sample, this clone was seen a few times. The rearrangement links TRBV19 to TRBJ1-2; D gene ambiguous. Germline assignment: CDR1 LNHDA and CDR2 SQIVND (reference sequence). V lost 9 bases, J lost 4 bases, and 15 bases lay in between. This CDR3 region has 13 residues. DNA of the CDR3: TGTGCCAGCACCCTCCCTAACAGCTATGGCTACACCTTC. Translated, it gives CASTLPNSYGYTF.

V gene TRBV7-3 combines with J gene TRBJ1-1, with 7 bases aligning to TRBD1. J gave up 9 bases and V 4 bases, and 8 bases lay outside the gene matches. CDR1 SGHTA and CDR2 FQGTGA come from the germline V gene. The CDR3 runs to 13 residues. The CDR3 loop reads CASSSPPGQKAFF. The CDR3 DNA reads as TGTGCCAGCAGCTCCCCTCCGGGACAGAAAGCTTTCTTT.

The chain combines TRBV5-1 with TRBJ2-7; TRBD2 matches 8 bases. Germline CDR1 SGHRS, CDR2 YFSETQ. This CDR3 comprises 15 residues. Unmatched junction bases numbered 12, after V lost 4 bases and J lost 6 bases. Here the CDR3 reads CASSPGTRGGTEQYF. Written as DNA, the CDR3 is TGCGCCAGCAGCCCCGGGACTAGAGGTGGAACCGAGCAGTACTTC.

This chain uses TRBV7-9 with TRBJ2-7; 10 bases are a match to TRBD2. The ends lost 3 bases at V and 3 bases at J; junction bases unmatched: 5. CDR1 is SEHNR, CDR2 FQNEAQ, per germline (reference sequence). The CDR3 is 15 residues long. CDR3 residues: CASSLLGLAVYEQYF. The CDR3 DNA follows: TGTGCCAGCAGCTTGTTAGGACTAGCGGTCTACGAGCAGTACTTC.

J is TRBJ1-4 and V is TRBV11-2; a weak D match, TRBD1 (6 bases). Germline V gene lookup returns CDR1 SGHAT and CDR2 FQNNGV. V dropped 3 bases and J dropped 3 bases, with 17 bases sitting between them. The CDR3 consists of 17 residues. CDR3 sequence (DNA): TGTGCCAGCAGCTTCCGGAACAGGGATCTGGCTAATGAAAAACTGTTTTTT. Amino acids: CASSFRNRDLANEKLFF. The variable domain in full, with the rest retrieved from reference TRBV11-2 and TRBJ1-4, is EAGVAQSPRYKIIEKRQSVAFWCNPISGHATLYWYQQILGQGPKLLIQFQNNGVVDDSQLPKDRFSAERLKGVDSTLKIQPAKLEDSAVYLCASSFRNRDLANEKLFFGSGTQLSVL.

The gene calls are TRBV27 and TRBJ2-3; 11 bases map to TRBD2. The V and J ends lost 6 bases and 7 bases, in that order; junction bases with no gene match: 6. This CDR3 contains 14 residues. Germline assignment: CDR1 MNHEY and CDR2 SMNVEV (reference sequence). CDR3 protein: CASSLGLADYTQYF. In DNA form, the CDR3 reads TGTGCCAGCAGCCTGGGACTAGCGGACTATACGCAGTATTTT.

This chain uses TRBV28 with TRBJ1-2, with 7 bases fitting TRBD1. The CDR3 is made up of 14 amino acids. J was trimmed by 4 bases and V by 4 bases; bases with no gene match: 6. CDR1 and CDR2 from the germline V gene are MDHEN and SYDVKM. The CDR3 DNA reads TGTGCCAGCAGTTCCGGGACAGCTACCTATGGCTACACCTTC. Its protein product is CASSSGTATYGYTF.

The CDR3 nucleotides read TGTGCCAGCAGCCAAGGAACTTTAGCGGGGCGGGGTGAGCAGTTCTTC. It yields the protein CASSQGTLAGRGEQFF. The chain is built from TRBV14 and TRBJ2-1, with TRBD2 matching 8 bases. V was pared by 1 base and J by 9 bases, with 11 bases of the junction left unmatched. Germline V lookup: CDR1 SGHDN, CDR2 FVKESK. This CDR3 comprises 16 residues. The variable domain in full, with the rest retrieved from reference TRBV14 and TRBJ2-1, is EAGVTQFPSHSVIEKGQTVTLRCDPISGHDNLYWYRRVMGKEIKFLLHFVKESKQDESGMPNNRFLAERTGGTYSTLKVQPAELEDSGVYFCASSQGTLAGRGEQFFGPGTRLTVL.

The V call is TRBV5-1, the J call TRBJ2-4; D gene ambiguous. Germline assignment: CDR1 SGHRS and CDR2 YFSETQ. This CDR3 is 13 amino acids long. Trimming left V 0 bases short and J 5 bases short, with 6 bases between. The CDR3 nucleotides are TGCGCCAGCAGCTTGGGTGGAGAAAACATTCAGTACTTC. It specifies CASSLGGENIQYF. Full variable domain (remainder filled in from reference TRBV5-1 and TRBJ2-4): KAGVTQTPRYLIKTRGQQVTLSCSPISGHRSVSWYQQTPGQGLQFLFEYFSETQRNKGNFPGRFSGRQFSNSRSEMNVSTLELGDSALYLCASSLGGENIQYFGAGTRLSVL.

This clone appeared a few times. The CDR3 sequence is CASSQEGRLGSPLHF. The CDR3 bases are TGCGCCAGCAGCCAAGAGGGCCGATTGGGGTCACCCCTCCACTTT. V is TRBV4-1 and J is TRBJ1-6; D gene uncertain. CDR1 is MGHRA and CDR2 is YSYEKL in the germline V gene. Trimming took 0 bases from V and 10 from J, leaving 13 bases between them. This CDR3 is built from 15 residues.